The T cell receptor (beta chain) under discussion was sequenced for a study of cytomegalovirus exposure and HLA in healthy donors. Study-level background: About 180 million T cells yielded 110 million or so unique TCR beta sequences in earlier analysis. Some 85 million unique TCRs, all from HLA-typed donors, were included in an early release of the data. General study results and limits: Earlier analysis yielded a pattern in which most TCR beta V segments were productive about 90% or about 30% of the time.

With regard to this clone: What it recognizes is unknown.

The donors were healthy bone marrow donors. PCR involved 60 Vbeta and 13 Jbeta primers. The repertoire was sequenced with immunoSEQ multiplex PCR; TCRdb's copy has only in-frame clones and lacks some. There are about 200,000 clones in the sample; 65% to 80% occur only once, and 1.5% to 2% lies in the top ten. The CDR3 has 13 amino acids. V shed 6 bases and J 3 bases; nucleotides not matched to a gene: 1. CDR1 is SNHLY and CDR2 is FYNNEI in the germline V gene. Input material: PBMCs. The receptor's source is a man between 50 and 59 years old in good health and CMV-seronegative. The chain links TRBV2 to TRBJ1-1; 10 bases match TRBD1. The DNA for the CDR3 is TGTGCCAGCAGGGGGACAGGGGACACTGAAGCTTTCTTT. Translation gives CASRGTGDTEAFF.